This T cell receptor beta chain was recorded in a study of CD8+ T cells in alopecia areata. About the study: Each day, treated patients took oral tofacitinib twice, at 5 to 10 mg per dose. Severity among treated patients was scored by the percentage of scalp area affected. Broader study findings: Both scalp clonality and the expanded CD8+ clones among the top 100 showed a significant decrease with tofacitinib.

The CDR3 comprises 13 residues, both ends counted. Germline V CDR1 and CDR2: MNHEY, SMNVEV (reference sequence). Treatment of the sample: oral pan-JAK inhibitor, 5-10 mg twice daily. In regard to this clone: Its antigen remains unknown. The limits of the CDR3 on the DNA are not certain, so only TCRdb's listed CDR3 is given.

Investigators isolated RNA and reverse transcribed it into cDNA to act as the sequencing template. Assay: immunoSEQ multiplex PCR; the TCRdb copy retains only in-frame clones and omits some. The sample has approximately 65,000 clones; roughly 50% are singletons. V usage is TRBV27 and J usage is TRBJ1-5. This TCR was recovered from a human donor with alopecia areata. The material was CD8+ T cells sorted from blood, obtained at approximately week 36, from a patient treated with tofacitinib. The CDR3 protein is CASSFGSGTEMHF.